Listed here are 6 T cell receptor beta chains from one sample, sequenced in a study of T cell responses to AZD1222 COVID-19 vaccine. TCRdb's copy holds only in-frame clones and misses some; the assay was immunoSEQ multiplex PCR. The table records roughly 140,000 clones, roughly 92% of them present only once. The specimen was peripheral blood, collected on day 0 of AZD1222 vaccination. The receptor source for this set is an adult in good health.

This CDR3 is CASSSQAGGDGELFF. The CDR3 DNA reads TGTGCCAGCAGCTCACAGGCTGGGGGAGACGGGGAGCTGTTTTTT. This chain uses TRBV9 with TRBJ2-2; D tentatively reads TRBD1 or TRBD2 (5 bases each). There are 15 residues in the CDR3. The V gene's germline CDR1 is SGDLS and CDR2 YYNGEE. Trimming pared 4 bases from V and 7 bases from J, leaving 17 bases between. The variable domain in full, completed from reference TRBV9 and TRBJ2-2, reads DSGVTQTPKHLITATGQRVTLRCSPRSGDLSVYWYQQSLDQGLQFLIQYYNGEERAKGNILERFSAQQFPDLHSELNLSSLELGDSALYFCASSSQAGGDGELFFGEGSRLTVL.

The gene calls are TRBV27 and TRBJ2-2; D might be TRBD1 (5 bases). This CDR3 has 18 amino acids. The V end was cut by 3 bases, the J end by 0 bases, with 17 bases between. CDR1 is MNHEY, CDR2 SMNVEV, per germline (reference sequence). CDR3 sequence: CASSFAVLGETNTGELFF. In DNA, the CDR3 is TGTGCCAGCAGTTTCGCCGTCCTAGGGGAAACGAACACCGGGGAGCTGTTTTTT.

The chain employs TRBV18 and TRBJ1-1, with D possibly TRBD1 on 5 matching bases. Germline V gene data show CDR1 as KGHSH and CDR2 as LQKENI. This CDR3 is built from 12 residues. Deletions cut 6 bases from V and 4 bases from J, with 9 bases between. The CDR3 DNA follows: TGTGCCAGCTCCGGGGGGAGCACTGAAGCTTTCTTT. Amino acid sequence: CASSGGSTEAFF.

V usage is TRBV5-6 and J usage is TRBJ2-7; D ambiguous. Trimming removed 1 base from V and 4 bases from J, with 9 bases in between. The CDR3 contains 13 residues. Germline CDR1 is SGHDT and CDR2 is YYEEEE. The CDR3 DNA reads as TGTGCCAGCAGCTTGAAGTTTAGATACGAGCAGTACGTC. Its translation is CASSLKFRYEQYV.

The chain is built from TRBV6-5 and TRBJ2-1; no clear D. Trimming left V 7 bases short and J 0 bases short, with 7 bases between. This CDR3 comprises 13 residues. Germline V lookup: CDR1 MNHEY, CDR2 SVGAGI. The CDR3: CASNNGSYNEQFF. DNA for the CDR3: TGTGCCAGCAACAACGGCTCCTACAATGAGCAGTTCTTC.

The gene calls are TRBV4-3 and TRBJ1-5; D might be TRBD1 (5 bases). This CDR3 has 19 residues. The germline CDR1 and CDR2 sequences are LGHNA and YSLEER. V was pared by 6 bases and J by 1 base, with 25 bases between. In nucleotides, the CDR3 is TGCGCCAGCAGTAAGGGGAGGGCCCCCAAATCCGGGAGCAATCAGCCCCAGCATTTT. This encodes CASSKGRAPKSGSNQPQHF.